This note documents a single T cell receptor beta chain sequence. The junction and the germline gene differ at one end; a read error may be behind it. Regions amplified from RNA transcripts were the TCR beta CDR3 regions. RT-PCR in the first round (using the HTBI primer set) targeted the TCR CDR3. TCRdb called the multiplex PCR reads again in MiXCR, with one record for every CDR3 protein. This table holds approximately 560,000 distinct CDR3 sequences, roughly 14% found once. It was over 9.5 ml of fresh peripheral blood that supplied the PBMCs. The source of the sample is a study of T cells in Graves' hyperthyroidism and ophthalmopathy. CDR3 length: 15 residues. Germline V gene data show CDR1 as PRHDT and CDR2 as FYEKMQ (reference sequence).

The chain couples TRBV13 to TRBJ2-4; 7 nucleotides align to TRBD1. This clonotype originated in a woman under 40 with Graves' hyperthyroidism. Sequenced material: blood. The CDR3 DNA follows: TGCGCCAGCAGCCAGACACAGGGGGCCAAAAACATTCAGTACTTC. It yields the protein CASSQTQGAKNIQYF.